This TCR beta chain was identified in a study of cytomegalovirus exposure and HLA in healthy donors. Study results and caveats: Cytomegalovirus-associated TCR beta chains were listed, numbering 164. It was reported that the classifier diagnosed cytomegalovirus status with high specificity and sensitivity in both the original and validation cohorts. Through in vitro validation, a few CMV-associated chains were shown to be specific for CMV antigens.

The donors belonged to the approximately 130-subject validation cohort, separate from the approximately 700-subject first cohort. With respect to this clone: Its antigen is not known.

Data came from immunoSEQ multiplex PCR; TCRdb stores just in-frame clones and leaves some out. Among some 140,000 clones listed, 82% were seen once. The CDR3 is 17 amino acids. CDR1 SGHVS and CDR2 FQNEAQ come from the germline V gene. The germline V and J ends were trimmed by 4 bases and 7 bases, with 24 bases remaining between them. The source is a man aged 25-45 years in good health and CMV-seropositive. The sequenced sample was PBMCs. The V call is TRBV7-8, the J call TRBJ2-3; perhaps TRBD2 as D (7 bases). Here the CDR3 reads CASSSPPGGGLQNTQYF. For the CDR3, the DNA is TGTGCCAGCAGCTCACCACCTGGCGGGGGCCTACAAAATACGCAGTATTTT.